Each of the 14 T cell receptor beta chains below was sequenced from the same sample in a study of vaccination and CD4 T cells after COVID-19. Sequencing of cultured CD4+ T cell DNA used the Oncomine TCR Beta short-read assay. A single record per CDR3 protein comes from TCRdb applying MiXCR to the PCR reads. Of tens of thousands of distinct CDR3 sequences listed, 58% are singletons. Treatment in this sample: roughly nine-day PBMC culture with coronavirus spike peptide pools or control peptides (ViraFEST assay). For these TCRs, the target antigens are not known. Sequenced material: CD4+ T cells from blood, cultured in vitro. The receptors were gathered from a human donor who had recovered from COVID-19.

The chain is built from TRBV6-2 or TRBV6-3 and TRBJ2-7; TRBD2 aligns across 8 bases. J was trimmed by 4 bases and V by 4 bases; bases with no gene match: 9. The CDR3 has 15 residues. Germline CDR1 reads MNHEY; CDR2 reads SVGEGT. The CDR3 DNA follows: TGTGCCAGCAGTTGGCCGGGACTAGGAGTATACGAGCAGTACTTC. Its translation: CASSWPGLGVYEQYF.

This clonotype turned up a few times. This chain uses TRBV19 with TRBJ2-2; D not certain. CDR3 length equals 11 residues. V was cut by 3 bases and J by 6 bases, with 2 bases left in between. Germline CDR1 and CDR2: LNHDA and SQIVND (reference sequence). The DNA of the CDR3 is TGTGCCAGTAGTATGTCCGGGGAGCTGTTTTTT. It encodes CASSMSGELFF.

The sample holds a few counts of this clonotype. V usage is TRBV24-1 and J usage is TRBJ1-5, with a possible D match to TRBD1 (5 bases). The V end was cut by 12 bases, the J end by 4 bases, with 27 bases between. Germline V lookup: CDR1 KGHDR, CDR2 SFDVKD. The length of the CDR3 is 17 residues. CDR3 nucleotides: TGTGCCCCAATCAACCCCCGACGTAGGCAGGGAAATCAGCCCCAGCATTTT. It yields the protein CAPINPRRRQGNQPQHF.

The V and J genes are TRBV30 and TRBJ1-5; TRBD1 aligns across 8 bases. The germline CDR1 and CDR2 sequences are GTSNPN and SVGIG (reference sequence). The V gene end was trimmed by 3 bases and the J gene end by 2 bases; junction bases not matched to a gene: 6. CDR3 length equals 15 residues. The CDR3, as DNA: TGTGCCTGGAGCGGACAGGGAATACGCAATCAGCCCCAGCATTTT. This sequence encodes CAWSGQGIRNQPQHF. Full variable domain (remainder filled in from reference TRBV30 and TRBJ1-5): SQTIHQWPATLVQPVGSPLSLECTVEGTSNPNLYWYRQAAGRGLQLLFYSVGIGQISSEVPQNLSASRPQDRQFILSSKKLLLSDSGFYLCAWSGQGIRNQPQHFGDGTRLSIL.

The chain links TRBV7-8 to TRBJ2-7, with TRBD1 matching over 7 bases. Losses at the gene ends were 3 bases for V and 4 bases for J; bases not matched to a gene: 15. This CDR3 region has 17 residues. Per germline, CDR1 SGHVS and CDR2 FQNEAQ. In DNA, the CDR3 is TGTGCCAGCAGCTTTACCCATTTATCAGGGGGAATATACGAGCAGTACTTC. It translates to CASSFTHLSGGIYEQYF.

In this sample, this clonotype turned up a few times. This chain connects TRBV7-2 to TRBJ1-2; TRBD1 aligns across 9 bases. This CDR3 is 15 amino acids long. Per germline, CDR1 SGHTA and CDR2 FQGNSA. V was clipped by 1 base and J by 9 bases; unmatched bases: 9. The CDR3 spells CASSLEGQGLLSYTF. CDR3 DNA sequence: TGTGCCAGCAGCTTAGAGGGACAGGGCCTTCTCAGCTACACCTTC.

The chain has TRBV27 and TRBJ2-7; 11 bases map to TRBD1. The trim removed 6 bases at V and 4 bases at J, leaving 8 bases unmatched. Germline CDR1 and CDR2: MNHEY and SMNVEV (reference sequence). The CDR3 is 15 amino acids. The DNA of the CDR3 is TGTGCCAGCAGAGATCACGGACAGGGGGCGTACGAGCAGTACTTC. This codes for CASRDHGQGAYEQYF.

The rearrangement joins TRBV11-2 to TRBJ2-2; no clear D. Looked up from germline, CDR1 is SGHAT and CDR2 is FQNNGV. Deletions cut 5 bases from V and 7 bases from J, with 8 bases between. The CDR3 runs 12 residues. The CDR3 loop is CASSPSHGELFF. The CDR3 coding sequence is TGTGCCAGCAGCCCAAGCCACGGGGAGCTGTTTTTT.

V and J are TRBV6-1 and TRBJ2-7; D uncertain. The ends were cut back, 8 bases at V and 0 bases at J, with 17 bases in the middle. Per the germline V gene, CDR1 is MNHNS and CDR2 is SASEGT. This CDR3 is built from 15 residues. In DNA form, the CDR3 reads TGTGCCAGCCAGACGTCCGGGCCGAGCTCCTACGAGCAGTACTTC. Translation gives CASQTSGPSSYEQYF.

The chain employs TRBV12-3 or TRBV12-4 and TRBJ1-2; D possibly corresponds to TRBD1 (6 bases). The CDR3 spans 14 residues. V dropped 1 base and J dropped 5 bases, with 11 bases sitting between them. The CDR3 bases are TGTGCCAGCAGTTTAGGTCAGGGGCTGTATGGCTACACCTTC. Translating it yields CASSLGQGLYGYTF.

This clonotype was counted once. V gene TRBV7-2 combines with J gene TRBJ2-3; D gene ambiguous. The CDR3 has 12 amino acids. Germline V lookup: CDR1 SGHTA, CDR2 FQGNSA. Deletions cut 5 bases from V and 2 bases from J, with 5 bases between. The CDR3 here is CASSQATDTQYF. The CDR3 region has the DNA TGTGCCAGCAGCCAGGCCACAGATACGCAGTATTTT. The full variable domain, rest sourced from reference TRBV7-2 and TRBJ2-3, is GAGVSQSPSNKVTEKGKDVELRCDPISGHTALYWYRQSLGQGLEFLIYFQGNSAPDKSGLPSDRFSAERTGGSVSTLTIQRTQQEDSAVYLCASSQATDTQYFGPGTRLTVL.

The CDR3 sequence is CASSAGYEQFF. CDR3 nucleotides: TGTGCCAGCAGCGCCGGCTATGAGCAGTTCTTC. The gene calls are TRBV7-9 and TRBJ2-1; D is ambiguous. Trimming removed 5 bases at V and 8 bases at J, with 7 bases between. CDR1 SEHNR and CDR2 FQNEAQ come from the germline V gene (reference sequence). CDR3 length equals 11 residues. Complete variable domain (other parts from reference TRBV7-9 and TRBJ2-1): DTGVSQNPRHKITKRGQNVTFRCDPISEHNRLYWYRQTLGQGPEFLTYFQNEAQLEKSRLLSDRFSAERPKGSFSTLEIQRTEQGDSAMYLCASSAGYEQFFGPGTRLTVL.

There are a few counts of this clonotype. The chain combines TRBV24-1 with TRBJ1-6; D gene ambiguous. V gave up 12 bases and J gave up 8 bases, with 7 bases separating them. This CDR3 is 10 amino acids long. CDR1 KGHDR and CDR2 SFDVKD come from the germline V gene. The CDR3 bases are TGTGCCCCTCACGATTCACCCCTCCACTTT. Protein sequence: CAPHDSPLHF.

CDR3 in amino acids: CSARDSRDSTDFSRGTEAFF. The CDR3 DNA sequence: TGCAGTGCTAGAGATTCTAGGGACTCGACAGACTTTTCTAGGGGCACTGAAGCTTTCTTT. The chain is built from TRBV20-1 and TRBJ1-1; D perhaps matches TRBD1 (5 bases). Germline loops: CDR1 DFQATT, CDR2 SNEGSKA (reference sequence). Trimming pared 0 bases from V and 4 bases from J, leaving 30 bases between. CDR3 length: 20 amino acids.